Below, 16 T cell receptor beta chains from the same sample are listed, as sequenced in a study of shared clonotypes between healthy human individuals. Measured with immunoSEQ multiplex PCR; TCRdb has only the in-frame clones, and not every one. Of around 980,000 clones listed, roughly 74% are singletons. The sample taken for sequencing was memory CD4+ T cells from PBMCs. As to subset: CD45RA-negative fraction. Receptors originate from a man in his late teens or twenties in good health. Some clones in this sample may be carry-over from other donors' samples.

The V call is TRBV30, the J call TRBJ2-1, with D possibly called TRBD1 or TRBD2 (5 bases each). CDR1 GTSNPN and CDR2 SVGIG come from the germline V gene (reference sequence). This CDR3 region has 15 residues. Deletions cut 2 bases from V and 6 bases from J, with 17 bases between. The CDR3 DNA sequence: TGTGCCTGGAGTAGATTCAGGGTTGGGGGCAATGAGCAGTTCTTC. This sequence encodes CAWSRFRVGGNEQFF. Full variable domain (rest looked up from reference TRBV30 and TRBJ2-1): SQTIHQWPATLVQPVGSPLSLECTVEGTSNPNLYWYRQAAGRGLQLLFYSVGIGQISSEVPQNLSASRPQDRQFILSSKKLLLSDSGFYLCAWSRFRVGGNEQFFGPGTRLTVL.

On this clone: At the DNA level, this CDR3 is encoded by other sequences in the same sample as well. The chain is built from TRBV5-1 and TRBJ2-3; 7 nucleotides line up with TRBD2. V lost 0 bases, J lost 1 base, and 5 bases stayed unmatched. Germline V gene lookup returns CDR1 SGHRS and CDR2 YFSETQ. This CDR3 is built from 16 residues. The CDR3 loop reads CASSLELAGGTDTQYF. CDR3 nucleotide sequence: TGCGCCAGCAGCTTGGAGTTGGCGGGGGGCACAGATACGCAGTATTTT.

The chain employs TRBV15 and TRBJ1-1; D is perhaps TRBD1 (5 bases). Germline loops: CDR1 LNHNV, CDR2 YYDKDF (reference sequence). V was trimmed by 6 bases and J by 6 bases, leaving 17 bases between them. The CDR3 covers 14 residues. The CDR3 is CATSISGSYSEAFF. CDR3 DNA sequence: TGTGCCACCAGTATATCAGGGAGCTACTCTGAAGCTTTCTTT.

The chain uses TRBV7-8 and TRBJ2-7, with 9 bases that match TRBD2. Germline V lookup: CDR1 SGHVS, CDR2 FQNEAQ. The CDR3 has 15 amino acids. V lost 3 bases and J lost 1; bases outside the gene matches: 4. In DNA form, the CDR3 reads TGTGCCAGCAGCTTCGGGCTAGCGGGATCCTACGAGCAGTACTTC. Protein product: CASSFGLAGSYEQYF. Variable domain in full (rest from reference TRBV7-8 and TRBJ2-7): GAGVSQSPRYKVAKRGQDVALRCDPISGHVSLFWYQQALGQGPEFLTYFQNEAQLDKSGLPSDRFFAERPEGSVSTLKIQRTQQEDSAVYLCASSFGLAGSYEQYFGPGTRLTVT.

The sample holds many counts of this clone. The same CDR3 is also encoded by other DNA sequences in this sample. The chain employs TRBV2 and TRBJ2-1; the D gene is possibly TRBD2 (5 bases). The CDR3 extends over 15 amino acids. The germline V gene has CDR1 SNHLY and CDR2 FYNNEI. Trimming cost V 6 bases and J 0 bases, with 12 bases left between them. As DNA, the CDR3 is TGTGCCAGCAGGGGCGGGTCCAGCTCCTACAATGAGCAGTTCTTC. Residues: CASRGGSSSYNEQFF.

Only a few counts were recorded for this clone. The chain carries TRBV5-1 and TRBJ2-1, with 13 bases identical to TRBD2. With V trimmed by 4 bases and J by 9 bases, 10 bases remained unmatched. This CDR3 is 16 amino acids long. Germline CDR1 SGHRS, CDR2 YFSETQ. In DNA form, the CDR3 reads TGCGCCAGCAGCCTCACCGGGACTAGCGGGATGGGTGAGCAGTTCTTC. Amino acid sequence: CASSLTGTSGMGEQFF.

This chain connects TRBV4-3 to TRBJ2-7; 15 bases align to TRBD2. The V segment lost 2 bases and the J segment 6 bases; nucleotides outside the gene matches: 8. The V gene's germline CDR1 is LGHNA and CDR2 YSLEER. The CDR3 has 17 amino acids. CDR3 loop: CASSQLSRTSGRGEQYF. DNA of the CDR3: TGCGCCAGCAGCCAACTCTCCAGGACTAGCGGGAGGGGCGAGCAGTACTTC.

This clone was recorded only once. As DNA, the CDR3 is TGTGCCAGCAGTCACCAGGGTCCAGATACGCAGTATTTT. As protein: CASSHQGPDTQYF. V is TRBV6-6 and J is TRBJ2-3, with D perhaps TRBD1 (5 bases). Trimming removed 5 bases at V and 4 bases at J, with 10 bases between. Looked up from germline, CDR1 is MNHNY and CDR2 is SVGAGI (reference sequence). The length of the CDR3 is 13 residues.

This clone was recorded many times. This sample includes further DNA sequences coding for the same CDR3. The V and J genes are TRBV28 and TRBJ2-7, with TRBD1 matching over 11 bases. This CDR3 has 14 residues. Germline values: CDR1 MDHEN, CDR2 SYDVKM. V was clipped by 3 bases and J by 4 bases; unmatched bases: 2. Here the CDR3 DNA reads TGTGCCAGCAGTTTTCGGGACAGGGGGTACGAGCAGTACTTC. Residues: CASSFRDRGYEQYF.

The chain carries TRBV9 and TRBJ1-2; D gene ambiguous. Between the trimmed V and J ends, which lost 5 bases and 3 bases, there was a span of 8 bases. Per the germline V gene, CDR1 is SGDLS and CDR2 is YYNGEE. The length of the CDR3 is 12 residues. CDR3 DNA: TGTGCCAGCAGGACACCAGACTATGGCTACACCTTC. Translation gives CASRTPDYGYTF.

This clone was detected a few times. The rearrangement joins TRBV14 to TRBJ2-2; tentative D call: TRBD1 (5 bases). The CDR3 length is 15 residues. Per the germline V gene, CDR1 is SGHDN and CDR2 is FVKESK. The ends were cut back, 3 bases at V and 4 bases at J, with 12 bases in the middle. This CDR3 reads CASSHHDSPTGELFF. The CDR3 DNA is TGTGCCAGCAGCCATCACGACAGCCCCACCGGGGAGCTGTTTTTT.

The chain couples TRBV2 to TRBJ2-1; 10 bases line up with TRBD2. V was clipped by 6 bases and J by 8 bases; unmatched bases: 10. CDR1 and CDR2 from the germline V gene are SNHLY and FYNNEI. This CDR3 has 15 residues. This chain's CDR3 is CASSLSSGSSDEQFF. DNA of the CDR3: TGTGCCAGCAGCCTCTCTAGCGGGAGTTCCGATGAGCAGTTCTTC.

CDR3 sequence: CASSQDGWSAGTDTQYF. The CDR3, as DNA: TGCGCCAGCAGCCAAGATGGCTGGTCAGCGGGTACAGATACGCAGTATTTT. V and J are TRBV4-1 and TRBJ2-3; tentatively, D is TRBD2 (6 bases). Germline CDR1 reads MGHRA; CDR2 reads YSYEKL. There are 17 residues in the CDR3. V was pared by 0 bases and J by 3 bases, with 16 bases between.

This CDR3 reads CSQTLQNFYTF. The CDR3 nucleotides read TGCAGTCAAACCCTTCAGAACTTCTACACCTTC. V and J are TRBV20-1 and TRBJ1-2; D gene ambiguous. V lost 8 bases to trimming and J lost 10 bases, with 17 bases between them. Germline V gives CDR1 DFQATT, CDR2 SNEGSKA (reference sequence). CDR3 length: 11 amino acids.

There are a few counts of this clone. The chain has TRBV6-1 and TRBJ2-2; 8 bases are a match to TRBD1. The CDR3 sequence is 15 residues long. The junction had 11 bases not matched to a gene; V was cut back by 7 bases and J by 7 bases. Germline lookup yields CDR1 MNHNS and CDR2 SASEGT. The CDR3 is CASTPTGATFGELFF. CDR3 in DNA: TGTGCCAGCACCCCGACAGGGGCGACCTTCGGGGAGCTGTTTTTT.

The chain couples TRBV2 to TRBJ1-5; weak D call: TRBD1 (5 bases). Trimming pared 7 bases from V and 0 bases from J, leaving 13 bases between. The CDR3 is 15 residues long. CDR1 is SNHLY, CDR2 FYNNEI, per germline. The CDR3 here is CASTMIGVSNQPQHF. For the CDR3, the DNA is TGTGCCAGCACGATGATAGGGGTTAGCAATCAGCCCCAGCATTTT.